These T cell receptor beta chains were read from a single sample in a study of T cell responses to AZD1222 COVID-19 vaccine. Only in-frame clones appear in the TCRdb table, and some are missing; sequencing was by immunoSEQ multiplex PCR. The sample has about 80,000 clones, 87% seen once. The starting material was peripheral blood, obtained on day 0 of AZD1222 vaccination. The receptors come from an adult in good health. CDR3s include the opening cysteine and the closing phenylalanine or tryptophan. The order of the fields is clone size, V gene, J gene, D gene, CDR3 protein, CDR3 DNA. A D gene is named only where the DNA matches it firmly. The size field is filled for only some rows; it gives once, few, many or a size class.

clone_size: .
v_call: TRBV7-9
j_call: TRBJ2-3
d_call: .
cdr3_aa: CASSPGGGDTQYF
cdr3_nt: TGTGCCAGCAGCCCAGGGGGGGGAGATACGCAGTATTTT

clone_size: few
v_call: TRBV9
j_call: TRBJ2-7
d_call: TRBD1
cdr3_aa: CASSRGQGHKEQYF
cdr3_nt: TGTGCCAGCAGCAGGGGACAGGGCCATAAGGAGCAGTACTTC

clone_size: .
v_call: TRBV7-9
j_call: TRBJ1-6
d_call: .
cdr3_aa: CASSSSGSLLHF
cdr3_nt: TGTGCCAGCAGTTCCTCAGGGTCTCTCCTCCACTTT

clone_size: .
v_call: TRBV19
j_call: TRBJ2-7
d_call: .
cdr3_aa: CASSNQGGSYEQYF
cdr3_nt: TGTGCCAGTAGTAACCAAGGGGGCTCCTACGAGCAGTACTTC

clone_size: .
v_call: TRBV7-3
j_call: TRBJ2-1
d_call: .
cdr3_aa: CASSPSPPYNEQFF
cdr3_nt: TGTGCCAGCAGCCCCTCGCCCCCCTACAATGAGCAGTTCTTC

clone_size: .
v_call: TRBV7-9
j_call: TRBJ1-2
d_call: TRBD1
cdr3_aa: CASSSDRGPGYTF
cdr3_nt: TGTGCCAGCAGCTCGGACAGGGGGCCTGGCTACACCTTC

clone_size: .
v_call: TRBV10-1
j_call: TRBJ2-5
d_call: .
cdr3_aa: CASSESSGGTQYF
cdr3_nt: TGCGCCAGCAGTGAGTCCTCAGGTGGGACCCAGTACTTC

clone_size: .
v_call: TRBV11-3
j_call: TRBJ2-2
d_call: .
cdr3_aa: CASSLKEGRKTGELFF
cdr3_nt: TGTGCCAGCAGCCTTAAGGAGGGCCGGAAAACCGGGGAGCTGTTTTTT

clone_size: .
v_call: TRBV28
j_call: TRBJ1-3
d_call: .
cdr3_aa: CASSLPPTATSGNTIYF
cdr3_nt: TGTGCCAGCAGTTTACCCCCGACAGCAACCTCTGGAAACACCATATATTTT

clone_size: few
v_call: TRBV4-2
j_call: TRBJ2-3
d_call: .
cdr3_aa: CASSQEDEGGADTQYF
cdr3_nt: TGTGCCAGCAGCCAAGAAGATGAGGGAGGCGCAGATACGCAGTATTTT

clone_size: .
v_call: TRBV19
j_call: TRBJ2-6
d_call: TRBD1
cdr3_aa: CASNRGTSGANVLTF
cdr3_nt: TGTGCCAGTAACAGGGGCACTTCTGGGGCCAACGTCCTGACTTTC

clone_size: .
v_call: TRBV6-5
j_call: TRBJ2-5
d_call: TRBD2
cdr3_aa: CASSSGRAGETQYF
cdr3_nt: TGTGCCAGCAGTAGCGGGAGGGCCGGTGAGACCCAGTACTTC

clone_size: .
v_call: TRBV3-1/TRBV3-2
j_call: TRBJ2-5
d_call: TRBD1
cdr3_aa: CASSQAGRGQKETQYF
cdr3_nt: TGTGCCAGCAGCCAAGCGGGCAGGGGGCAAAAAGAGACCCAGTACTTC

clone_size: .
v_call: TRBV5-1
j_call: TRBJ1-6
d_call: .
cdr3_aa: CASSSGRAGFDSPLHF
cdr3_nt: TGCGCCAGCAGCAGCGGACGGGCAGGGTTTGATTCACCCCTCCACTTT

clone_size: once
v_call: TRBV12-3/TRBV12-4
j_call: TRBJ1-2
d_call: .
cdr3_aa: CASSLAGYGYTF
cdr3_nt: TGTGCCAGCAGTTTGGCGGGCTATGGCTACACCTTC

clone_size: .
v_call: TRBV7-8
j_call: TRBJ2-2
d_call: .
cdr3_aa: CASSLASRSSGELFF
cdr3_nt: TGTGCCAGCAGCTTGGCGTCAAGGTCGTCCGGGGAGCTGTTTTTT

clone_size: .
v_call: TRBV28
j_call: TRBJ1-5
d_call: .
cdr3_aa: CASRDVLEPQHF
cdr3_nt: TGTGCCAGCAGAGATGTTTTAGAGCCCCAGCATTTT

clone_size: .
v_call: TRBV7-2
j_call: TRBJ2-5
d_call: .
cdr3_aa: CASSLAPNGLQETQYF
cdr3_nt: TGTGCCAGCAGCTTAGCCCCAAACGGGTTACAAGAGACCCAGTACTTC

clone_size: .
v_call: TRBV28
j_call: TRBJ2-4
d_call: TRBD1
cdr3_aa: CASRMTRDSVAKNIQYF
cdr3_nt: TGTGCCAGCAGAATGACTCGGGACAGTGTAGCCAAAAACATTCAGTACTTC

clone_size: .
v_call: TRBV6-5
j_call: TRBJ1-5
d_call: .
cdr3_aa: CASSYSGPRGGQPQHF
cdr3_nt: TGTGCCAGCAGTTACTCGGGGCCCAGAGGGGGTCAGCCCCAGCATTTT

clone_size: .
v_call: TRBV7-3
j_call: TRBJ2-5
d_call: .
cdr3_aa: CASSLRPGTEETQYF
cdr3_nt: TGTGCCAGCAGCTTAAGGCCGGGGACTGAAGAGACCCAGTACTTC

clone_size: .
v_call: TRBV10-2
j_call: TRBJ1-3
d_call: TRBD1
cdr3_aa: CASAVQGEDTIYF
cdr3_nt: TGCGCCAGCGCAGTGCAGGGGGAGGACACCATATATTTT

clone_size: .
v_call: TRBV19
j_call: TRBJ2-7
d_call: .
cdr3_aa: CASSRSSRTPYEQYF
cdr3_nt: TGTGCCAGTAGTAGGTCTTCCCGAACTCCCTACGAGCAGTACTTC

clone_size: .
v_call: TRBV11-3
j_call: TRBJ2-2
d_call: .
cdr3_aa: CASSLTTGELFF
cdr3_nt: TGTGCCAGCAGCCTGACGACCGGGGAGCTGTTTTTT

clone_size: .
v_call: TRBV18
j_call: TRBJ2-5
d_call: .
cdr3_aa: CASSPPSGQETQYF
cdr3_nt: TGTGCCAGCTCACCACCGTCCGGCCAAGAGACCCAGTACTTC

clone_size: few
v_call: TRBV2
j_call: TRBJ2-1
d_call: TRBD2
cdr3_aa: CASSETTGGPYNEQFF
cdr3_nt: TGTGCCAGCAGTGAGACGACGGGAGGGCCCTACAATGAGCAGTTCTTC

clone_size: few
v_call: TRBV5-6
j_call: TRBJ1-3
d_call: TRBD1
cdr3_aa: CASSSGTGDRNTIYF
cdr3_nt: TGTGCCAGCAGCTCCGGGACAGGAGACCGAAACACCATATATTTT

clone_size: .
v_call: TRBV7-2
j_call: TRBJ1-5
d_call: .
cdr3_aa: CASSLPGQPQHF
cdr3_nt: TGTGCCAGCAGCTTACCCGGTCAGCCCCAGCATTTT

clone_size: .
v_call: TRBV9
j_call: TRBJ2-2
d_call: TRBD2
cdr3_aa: CASRPRREGVGELFF
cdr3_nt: TGTGCCAGCAGGCCTCGGCGGGAGGGCGTCGGGGAGCTGTTTTTT

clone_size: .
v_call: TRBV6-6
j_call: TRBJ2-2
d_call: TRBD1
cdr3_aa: CASTSWTGSVGELFF
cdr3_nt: TGTGCCAGCACCTCGTGGACAGGGAGTGTAGGGGAGCTGTTTTTT

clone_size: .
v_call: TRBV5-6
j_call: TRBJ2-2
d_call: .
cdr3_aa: CASSRAGQHIPGELFF
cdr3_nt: TGTGCCAGCAGCCGCGCGGGACAGCATATTCCCGGGGAGCTGTTTTTT

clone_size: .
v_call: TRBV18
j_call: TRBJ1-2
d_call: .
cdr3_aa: CASSPDSNSILGYTF
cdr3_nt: TGTGCCAGCTCACCCGACAGCAATTCTATCCTGGGCTACACCTTC

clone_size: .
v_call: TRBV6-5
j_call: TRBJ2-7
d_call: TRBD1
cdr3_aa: CASSYPGRGSYEQYF
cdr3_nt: TGTGCCAGCAGTTACCCTGGCAGGGGGTCCTACGAGCAGTACTTC

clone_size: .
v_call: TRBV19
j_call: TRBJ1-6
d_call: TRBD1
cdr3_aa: CASAGTGLSPLHF
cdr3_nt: TGTGCCAGCGCCGGGACAGGGCTCTCACCCCTCCACTTT

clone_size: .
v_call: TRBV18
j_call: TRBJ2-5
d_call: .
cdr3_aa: CASSPVESEETQYF
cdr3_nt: TGTGCCAGCTCACCAGTGGAGTCGGAAGAGACCCAGTACTTC

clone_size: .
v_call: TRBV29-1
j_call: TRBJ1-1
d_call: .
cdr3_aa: CSVGRGENTEAFF
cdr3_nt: TGCAGCGTTGGGCGGGGCGAGAACACTGAAGCTTTCTTT

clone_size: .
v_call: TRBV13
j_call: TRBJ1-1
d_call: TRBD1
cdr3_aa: CASSWYARGEASEAFF
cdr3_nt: TGTGCCAGCAGCTGGTATGCCAGGGGGGAGGCGTCTGAAGCTTTCTTT

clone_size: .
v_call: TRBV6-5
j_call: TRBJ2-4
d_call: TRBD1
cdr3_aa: CASRQGARNIQYF
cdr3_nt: TGTGCCAGCAGGCAGGGGGCTCGAAACATTCAGTACTTC

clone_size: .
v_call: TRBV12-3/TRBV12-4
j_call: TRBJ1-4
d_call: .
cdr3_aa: CASSKLANEKLFF
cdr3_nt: TGTGCCAGCAGCAAATTGGCTAATGAAAAACTGTTTTTT

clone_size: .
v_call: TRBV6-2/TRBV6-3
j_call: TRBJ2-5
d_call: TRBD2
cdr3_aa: CASSPGLAGGPGETQYF
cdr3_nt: TGTGCCAGCAGCCCAGGACTGGCGGGAGGGCCGGGGGAGACCCAGTACTTC

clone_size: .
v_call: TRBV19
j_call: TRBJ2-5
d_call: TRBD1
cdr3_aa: CATRRGGVEETQYF
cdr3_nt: TGTGCCACCCGGAGAGGGGGCGTCGAAGAGACCCAGTACTTC

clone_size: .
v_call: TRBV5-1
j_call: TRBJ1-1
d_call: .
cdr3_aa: CASSLAGQTEAFF
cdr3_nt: TGCGCCAGCAGCTTGGCTGGGCAAACTGAAGCTTTCTTT

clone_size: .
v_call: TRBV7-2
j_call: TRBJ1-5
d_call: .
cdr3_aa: CASSLVSSNQPQHF
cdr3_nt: TGTGCCAGCAGCTTAGTGAGTAGCAATCAGCCCCAGCATTTT

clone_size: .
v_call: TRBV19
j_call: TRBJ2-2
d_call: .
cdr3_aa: CASSLWRAASGELFF
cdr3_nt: TGTGCCAGTAGTTTGTGGAGGGCCGCCTCCGGGGAGCTGTTTTTT

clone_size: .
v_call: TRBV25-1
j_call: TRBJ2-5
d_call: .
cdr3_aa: CASSQTGLRGETQYF
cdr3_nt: TGTGCCAGCAGTCAAACAGGACTACGAGGGGAGACCCAGTACTTC

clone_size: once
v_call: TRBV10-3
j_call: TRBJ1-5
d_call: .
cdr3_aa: CAISNPPGQSYSNQPQHF
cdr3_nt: TGTGCCATCAGTAATCCACCCGGACAGTCATATAGCAATCAGCCCCAGCATTTT

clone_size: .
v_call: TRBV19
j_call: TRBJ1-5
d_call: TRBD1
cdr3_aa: CGTGVGNQPQHF
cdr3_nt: TGTGGAACAGGGGTTGGGAATCAGCCCCAGCATTTT

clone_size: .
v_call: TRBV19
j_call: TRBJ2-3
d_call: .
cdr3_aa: CASSSERWTDTQYF
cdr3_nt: TGTGCCAGTAGTAGCGAGAGATGGACAGATACGCAGTATTTT

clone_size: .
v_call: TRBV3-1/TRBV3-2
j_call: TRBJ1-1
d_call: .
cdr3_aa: CASSQSQAFF
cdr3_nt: TGTGCCAGCAGCCAGAGTCAAGCTTTCTTT